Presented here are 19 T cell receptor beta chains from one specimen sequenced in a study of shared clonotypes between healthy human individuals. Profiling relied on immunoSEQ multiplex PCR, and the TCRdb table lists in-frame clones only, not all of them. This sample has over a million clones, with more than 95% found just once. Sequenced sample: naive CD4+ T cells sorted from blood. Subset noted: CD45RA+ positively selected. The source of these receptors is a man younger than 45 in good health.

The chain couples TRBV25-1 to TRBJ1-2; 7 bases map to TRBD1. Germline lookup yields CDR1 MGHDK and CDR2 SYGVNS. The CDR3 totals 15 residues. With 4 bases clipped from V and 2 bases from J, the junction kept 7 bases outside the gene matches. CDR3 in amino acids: CASSGTGTANYGYTF. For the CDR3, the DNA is TGTGCCAGCAGTGGCACCGGGACAGCAAACTATGGCTACACCTTC.

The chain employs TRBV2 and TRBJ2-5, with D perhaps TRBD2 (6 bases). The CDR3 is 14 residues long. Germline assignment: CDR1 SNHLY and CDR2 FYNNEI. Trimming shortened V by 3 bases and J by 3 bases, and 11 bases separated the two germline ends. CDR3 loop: CASSEIGGEETQYF. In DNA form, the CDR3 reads TGTGCCAGCAGTGAGATTGGCGGGGAAGAGACCCAGTACTTC.

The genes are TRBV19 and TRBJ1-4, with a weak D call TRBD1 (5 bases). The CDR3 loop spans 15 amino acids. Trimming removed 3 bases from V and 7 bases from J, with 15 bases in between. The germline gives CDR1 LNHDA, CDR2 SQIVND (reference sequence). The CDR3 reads CASSMRRDRLEKLFF. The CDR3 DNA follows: TGTGCCAGTAGTATGAGGAGGGACCGGCTTGAAAAACTGTTTTTT.

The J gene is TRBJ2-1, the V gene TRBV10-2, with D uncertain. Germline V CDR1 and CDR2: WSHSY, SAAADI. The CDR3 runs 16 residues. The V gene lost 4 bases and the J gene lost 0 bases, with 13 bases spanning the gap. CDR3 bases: TGCGCCAGCAGTGGTCCCGGGTCTAGCTCCTACAATGAGCAGTTCTTC. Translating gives CASSGPGSSSYNEQFF.

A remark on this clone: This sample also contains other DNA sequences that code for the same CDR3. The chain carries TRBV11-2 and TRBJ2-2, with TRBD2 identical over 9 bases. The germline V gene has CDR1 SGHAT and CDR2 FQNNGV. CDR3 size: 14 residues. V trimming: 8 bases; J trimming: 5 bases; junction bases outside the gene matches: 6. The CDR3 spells CASSLLAGTGELFF. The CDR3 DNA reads TGTGCCAGCTCGTTGCTAGCGGGGACCGGGGAGCTGTTTTTT.

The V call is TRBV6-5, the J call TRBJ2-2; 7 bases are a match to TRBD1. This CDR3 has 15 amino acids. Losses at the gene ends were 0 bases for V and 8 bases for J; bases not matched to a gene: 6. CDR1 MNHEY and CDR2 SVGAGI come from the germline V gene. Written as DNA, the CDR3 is TGTGCCAGCAGTTACTCGAGGGGGCCCCTGGGGGAGCTGTTTTTT. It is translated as CASSYSRGPLGELFF.

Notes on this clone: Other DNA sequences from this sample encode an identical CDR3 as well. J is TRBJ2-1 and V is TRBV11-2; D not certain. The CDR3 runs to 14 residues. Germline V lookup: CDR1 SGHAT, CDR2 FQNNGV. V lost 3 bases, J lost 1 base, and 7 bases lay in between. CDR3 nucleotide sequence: TGTGCCAGCAGCTTTGGGGATTCCTACAATGAGCAGTTCTTC. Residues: CASSFGDSYNEQFF.

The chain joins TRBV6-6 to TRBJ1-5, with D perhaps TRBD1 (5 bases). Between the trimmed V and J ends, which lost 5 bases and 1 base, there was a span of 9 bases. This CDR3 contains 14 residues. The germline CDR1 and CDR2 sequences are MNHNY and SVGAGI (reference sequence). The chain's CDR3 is CASSTRDSNQPQHF. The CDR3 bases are TGTGCCAGCAGTACCCGGGACAGCAATCAGCCCCAGCATTTT.

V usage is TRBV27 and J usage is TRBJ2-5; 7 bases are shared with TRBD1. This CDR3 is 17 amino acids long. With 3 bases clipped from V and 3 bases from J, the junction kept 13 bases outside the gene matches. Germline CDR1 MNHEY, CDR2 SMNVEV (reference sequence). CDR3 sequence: CASSFRGTPRGEETQYF. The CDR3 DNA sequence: TGTGCCAGCAGTTTCAGGGGGACCCCACGGGGCGAAGAGACCCAGTACTTC.

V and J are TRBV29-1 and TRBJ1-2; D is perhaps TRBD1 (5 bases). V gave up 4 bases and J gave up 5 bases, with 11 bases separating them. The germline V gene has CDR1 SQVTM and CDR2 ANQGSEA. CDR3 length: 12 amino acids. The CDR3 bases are TGCAGCGTTGCGCGACAGTCATATGGCTACACCTTC. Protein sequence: CSVARQSYGYTF. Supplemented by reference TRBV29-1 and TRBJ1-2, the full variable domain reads SAVISQKPSRDICQRGTSLTIQCQVDSQVTMMFWYRQQPGQSLTLIATANQGSEATYESGFVIDKFPISRPNLTFSTLTVSNMSPEDSSIYLCSVARQSYGYTFGSGTRLTVV.

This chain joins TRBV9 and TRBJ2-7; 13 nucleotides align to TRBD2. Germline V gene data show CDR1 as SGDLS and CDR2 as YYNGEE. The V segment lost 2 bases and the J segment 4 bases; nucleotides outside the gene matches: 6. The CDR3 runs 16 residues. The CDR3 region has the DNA TGTGCCAGCAGCGTGTCAGGGACTAGCGGGATTTACGAGCAGTACTTC. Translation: CASSVSGTSGIYEQYF.

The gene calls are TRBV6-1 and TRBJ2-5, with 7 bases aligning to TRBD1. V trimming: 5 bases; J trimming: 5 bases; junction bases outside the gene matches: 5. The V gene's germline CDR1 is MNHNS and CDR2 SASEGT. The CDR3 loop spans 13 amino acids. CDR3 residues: CASSRGLRETQYF. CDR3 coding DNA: TGTGCCAGCAGTAGGGGGCTGCGGGAGACCCAGTACTTC.

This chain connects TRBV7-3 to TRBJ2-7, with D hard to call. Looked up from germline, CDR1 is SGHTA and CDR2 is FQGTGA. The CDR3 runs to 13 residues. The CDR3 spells CTPAAQISYEQYF. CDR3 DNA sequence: TGTACCCCGGCGGCCCAAATTTCCTACGAGCAGTACTTC. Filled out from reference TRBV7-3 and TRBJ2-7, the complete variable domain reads GAGVSQTPSNKVTEKGKYVELRCDPISGHTALYWYRQSLGQGPEFLIYFQGTGAADDSGLPNDRFFAVRPEGSVSTLKIQRTERGDSAVYLCTPAAQISYEQYFGPGTRLTVT.

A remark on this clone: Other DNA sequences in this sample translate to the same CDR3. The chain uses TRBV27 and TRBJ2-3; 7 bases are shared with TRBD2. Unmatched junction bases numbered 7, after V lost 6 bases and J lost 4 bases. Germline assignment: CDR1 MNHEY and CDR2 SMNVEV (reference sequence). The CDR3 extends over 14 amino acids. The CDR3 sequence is CASSLSGRADTQYF. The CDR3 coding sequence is TGTGCCAGCAGCCTTAGCGGGCGCGCAGATACGCAGTATTTT.

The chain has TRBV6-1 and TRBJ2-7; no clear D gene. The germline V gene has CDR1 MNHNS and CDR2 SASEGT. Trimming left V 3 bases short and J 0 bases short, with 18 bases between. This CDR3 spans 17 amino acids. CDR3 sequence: CASSERHILQPSYEQYF. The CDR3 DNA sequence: TGTGCCAGCAGTGAGCGCCATATTTTACAACCCTCCTACGAGCAGTACTTC.

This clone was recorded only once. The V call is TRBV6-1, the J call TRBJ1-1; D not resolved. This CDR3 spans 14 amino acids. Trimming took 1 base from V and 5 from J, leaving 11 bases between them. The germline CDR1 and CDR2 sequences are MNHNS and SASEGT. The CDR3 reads CASSEGLTVTEAFF. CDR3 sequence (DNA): TGTGCCAGCAGTGAAGGACTTACTGTAACTGAAGCTTTCTTT.

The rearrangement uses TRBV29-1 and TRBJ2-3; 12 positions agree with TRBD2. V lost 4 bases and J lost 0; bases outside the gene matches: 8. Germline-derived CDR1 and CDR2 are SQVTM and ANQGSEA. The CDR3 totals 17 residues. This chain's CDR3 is CSVASGTSGPSTDTQYF. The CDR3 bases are TGCAGCGTTGCTTCCGGGACTAGCGGGCCGAGCACAGATACGCAGTATTTT.

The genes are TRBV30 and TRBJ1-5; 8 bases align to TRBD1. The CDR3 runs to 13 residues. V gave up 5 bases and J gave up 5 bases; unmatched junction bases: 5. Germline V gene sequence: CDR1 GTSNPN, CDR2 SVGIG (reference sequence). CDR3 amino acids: CAWAGQDDQPQHF. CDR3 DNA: TGTGCCTGGGCGGGACAGGATGATCAGCCCCAGCATTTT. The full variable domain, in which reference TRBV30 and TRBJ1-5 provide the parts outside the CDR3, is SQTIHQWPATLVQPVGSPLSLECTVEGTSNPNLYWYRQAAGRGLQLLFYSVGIGQISSEVPQNLSASRPQDRQFILSSKKLLLSDSGFYLCAWAGQDDQPQHFGDGTRLSIL.

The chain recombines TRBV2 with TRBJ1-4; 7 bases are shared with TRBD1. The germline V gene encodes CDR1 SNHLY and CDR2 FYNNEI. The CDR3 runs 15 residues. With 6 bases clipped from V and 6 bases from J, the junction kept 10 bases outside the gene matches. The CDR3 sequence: CASRGTGANYEKLFF. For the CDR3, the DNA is TGTGCCAGCAGGGGTACAGGGGCGAACTATGAAAAACTGTTTTTT.